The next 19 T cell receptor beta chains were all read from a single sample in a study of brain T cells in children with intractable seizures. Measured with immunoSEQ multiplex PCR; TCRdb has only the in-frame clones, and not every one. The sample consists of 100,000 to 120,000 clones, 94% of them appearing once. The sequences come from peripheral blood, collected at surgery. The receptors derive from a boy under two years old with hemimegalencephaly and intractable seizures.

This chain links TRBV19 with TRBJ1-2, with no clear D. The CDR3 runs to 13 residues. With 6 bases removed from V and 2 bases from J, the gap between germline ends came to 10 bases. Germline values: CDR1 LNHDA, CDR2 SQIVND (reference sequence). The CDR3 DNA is TGTGCCAGTAGATTCTTGGACAACTATGGCTACACCTTC. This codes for CASRFLDNYGYTF.

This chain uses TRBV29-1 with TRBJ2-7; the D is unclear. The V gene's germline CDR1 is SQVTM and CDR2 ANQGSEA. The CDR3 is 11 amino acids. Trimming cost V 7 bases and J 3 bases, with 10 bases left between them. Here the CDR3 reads CSADQGYEQYF. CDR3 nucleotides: TGCAGCGCGGACCAAGGCTACGAGCAGTACTTC.

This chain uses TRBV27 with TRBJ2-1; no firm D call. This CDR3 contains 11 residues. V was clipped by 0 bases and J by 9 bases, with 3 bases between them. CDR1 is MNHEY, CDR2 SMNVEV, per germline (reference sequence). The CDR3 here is CASSLSGEQFF. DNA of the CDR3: TGTGCCAGCAGTTTATCGGGTGAGCAGTTCTTC.

The DNA of the CDR3 is TGTGCCAGCAGTTCCTCGGGGGGCGCACGGTACGAGCAGTACTTC. Its protein product is CASSSSGGARYEQYF. This rearrangement joins TRBV28 to TRBJ2-7; D is possibly TRBD2 (7 bases). Per the germline V gene, CDR1 is MDHEN and CDR2 is SYDVKM. CDR3 length: 15 residues. The germline V and J ends were trimmed by 4 bases and 4 bases, with 17 bases remaining between them.

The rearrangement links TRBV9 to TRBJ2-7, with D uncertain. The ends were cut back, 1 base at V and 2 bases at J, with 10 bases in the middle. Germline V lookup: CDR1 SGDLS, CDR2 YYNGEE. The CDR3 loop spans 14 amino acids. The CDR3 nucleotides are TGTGCCAGCAGCGTATCATCGACACCCTACGAGCAGTACTTC. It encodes CASSVSSTPYEQYF.

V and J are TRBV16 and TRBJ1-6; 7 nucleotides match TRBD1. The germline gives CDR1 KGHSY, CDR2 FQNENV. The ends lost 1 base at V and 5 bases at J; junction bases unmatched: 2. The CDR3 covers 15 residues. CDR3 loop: CASSQLGQHNSPLHF. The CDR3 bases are TGTGCCAGCAGCCAATTGGGACAGCATAATTCACCCCTCCACTTT.

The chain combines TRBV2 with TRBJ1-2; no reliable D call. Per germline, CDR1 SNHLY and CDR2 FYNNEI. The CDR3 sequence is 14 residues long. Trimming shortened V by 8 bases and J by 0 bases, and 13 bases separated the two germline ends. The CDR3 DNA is TGTGCCAGCGATAGGGCGGCAACTAACTATGGCTACACCTTC. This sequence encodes CASDRAATNYGYTF.

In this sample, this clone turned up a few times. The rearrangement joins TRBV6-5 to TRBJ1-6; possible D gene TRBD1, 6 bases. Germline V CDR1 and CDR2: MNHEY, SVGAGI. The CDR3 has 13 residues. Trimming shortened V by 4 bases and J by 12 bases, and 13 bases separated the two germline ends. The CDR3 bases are TGTGCCAGCAGTTGCCCACAGGGACTACCCCTCCACTTT. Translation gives CASSCPQGLPLHF.

CDR3 nucleotide sequence: TGCGCCAGCAGCTTGGGACAGGGGGCAGAGACCCAGTACTTC. This translates into CASSLGQGAETQYF. This sequence joins TRBV5-1 and TRBJ2-5, with 10 bases identical to TRBD1. Germline V gene sequence: CDR1 SGHRS, CDR2 YFSETQ. There are 14 residues in the CDR3. J gave up 4 bases and V 0 bases, and 0 bases lay outside the gene matches.

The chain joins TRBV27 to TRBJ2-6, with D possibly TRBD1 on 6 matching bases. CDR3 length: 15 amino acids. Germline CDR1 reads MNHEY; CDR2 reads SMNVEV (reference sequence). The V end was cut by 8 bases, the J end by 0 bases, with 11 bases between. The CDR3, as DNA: TGTGCCAGCGCGGACAGCTTCTCTGGGGCCAACGTCCTGACTTTC. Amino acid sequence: CASADSFSGANVLTF.

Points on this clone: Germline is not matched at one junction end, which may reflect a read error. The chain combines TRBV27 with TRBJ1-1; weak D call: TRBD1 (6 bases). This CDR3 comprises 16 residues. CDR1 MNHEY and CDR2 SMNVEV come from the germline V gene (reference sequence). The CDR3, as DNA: TGTGCCAGCAGTTTACGGCACACCGCCAGGGACACGGAAGCTTTCTTT. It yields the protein CASSLRHTARDTEAFF.

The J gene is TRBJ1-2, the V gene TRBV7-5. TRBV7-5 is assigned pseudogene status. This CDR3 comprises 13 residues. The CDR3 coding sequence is TGTGTCAGAAGCTTACGGTGTAACTATGGCTACACCTTC. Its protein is CVRSLRCNYGYTF.

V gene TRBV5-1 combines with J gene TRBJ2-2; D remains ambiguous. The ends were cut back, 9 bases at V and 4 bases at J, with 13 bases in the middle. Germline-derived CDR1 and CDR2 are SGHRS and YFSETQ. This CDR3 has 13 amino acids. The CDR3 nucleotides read TGCGCCACTAAGTCAGGAAGCACCGGGGAGCTGTTTTTT. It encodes CATKSGSTGELFF. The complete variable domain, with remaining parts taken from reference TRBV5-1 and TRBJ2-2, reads KAGVTQTPRYLIKTRGQQVTLSCSPISGHRSVSWYQQTPGQGLQFLFEYFSETQRNKGNFPGRFSGRQFSNSRSEMNVSTLELGDSALYLCATKSGSTGELFFGEGSRLTVL.

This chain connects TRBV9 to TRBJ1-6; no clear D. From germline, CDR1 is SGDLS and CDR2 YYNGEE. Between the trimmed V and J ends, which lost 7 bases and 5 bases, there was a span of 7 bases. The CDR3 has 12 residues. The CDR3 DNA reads TGTGCCAGCGGGTTGAATAATTCACCCCTCCACTTT. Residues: CASGLNNSPLHF.

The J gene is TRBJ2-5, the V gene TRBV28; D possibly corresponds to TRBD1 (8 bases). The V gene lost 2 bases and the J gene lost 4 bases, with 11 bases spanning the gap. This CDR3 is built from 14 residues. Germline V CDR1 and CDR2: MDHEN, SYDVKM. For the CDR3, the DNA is TGTGCCAGCAGTTTAACAGGGGGGGGAGAGACCCAGTACTTC. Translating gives CASSLTGGGETQYF.

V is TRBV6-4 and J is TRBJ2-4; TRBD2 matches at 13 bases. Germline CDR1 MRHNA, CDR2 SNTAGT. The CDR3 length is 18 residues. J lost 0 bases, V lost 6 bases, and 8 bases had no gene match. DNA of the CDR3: TGTGCCAGCAGGGAGGGACTAGCGGGATTCGTAGCCAAAAACATTCAGTACTTC. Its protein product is CASREGLAGFVAKNIQYF.

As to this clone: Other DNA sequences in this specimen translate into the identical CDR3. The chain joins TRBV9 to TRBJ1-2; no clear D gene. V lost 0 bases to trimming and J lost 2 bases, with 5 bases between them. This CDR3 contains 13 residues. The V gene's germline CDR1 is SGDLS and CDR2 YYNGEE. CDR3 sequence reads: CASSVGQNYGYTF. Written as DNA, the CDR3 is TGTGCCAGCAGCGTAGGACAAAACTATGGCTACACCTTC.

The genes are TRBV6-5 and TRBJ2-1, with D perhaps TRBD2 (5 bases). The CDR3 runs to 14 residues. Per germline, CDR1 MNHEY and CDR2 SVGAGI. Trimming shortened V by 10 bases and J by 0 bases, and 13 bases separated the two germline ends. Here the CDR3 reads CATKSGSSYNEQFF. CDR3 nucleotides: TGTGCCACCAAAAGTGGGAGCTCCTACAATGAGCAGTTCTTC.

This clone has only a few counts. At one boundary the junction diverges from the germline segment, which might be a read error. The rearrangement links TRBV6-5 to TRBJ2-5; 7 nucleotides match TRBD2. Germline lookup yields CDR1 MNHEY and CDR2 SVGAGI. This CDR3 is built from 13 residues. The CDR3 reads CASMIQRGETQYF. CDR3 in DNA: TGCGCCAGCATGATCCAGCGGGGAGAGACCCAGTACTTC.